These T cell receptor beta chains were read from a single sample in a study of blood T cell repertoires in COVID-19. Clones were read by immunoSEQ multiplex PCR, and TCRdb kept only the in-frame ones, dropping some. The table lists about 190,000 clones, over 75% of them singletons, with approximately 2.9% in the top ten. Source material: peripheral blood. The receptors were gathered from a woman of 80 years or more with active or convalescent COVID-19. The CDR3 runs from the conserved cysteine through the conserved F or W. The D gene is left open where the match is weak. Clone size appears in some rows only: once, few, many, or a class for an expanded clone.

cdr3_aa	cdr3_nt	d_call	clone_size	v_call	j_call
CASSSPHRGKSSYEQYF	TGTGCCAGTAGTTCTCCTCACAGGGGTAAGAGCTCCTACGAGCAGTACTTC	TRBD1	-	TRBV19	TRBJ2-7
CASTGAAGYGYTF	TGTGCCAGCACAGGGGCCGCGGGCTATGGCTACACCTTC	-	-	TRBV27	TRBJ1-2
CASSEFFGGRDEQYF	TGTGCCAGCAGTGAATTCTTTGGGGGCAGGGACGAGCAGTACTTC	-	once	TRBV6-1	TRBJ2-7
CASSQGITAYGYTF	TGTGCCAGCAGCCAAGGTATCACAGCCTATGGCTACACCTTC	-	-	TRBV4-2	TRBJ1-2
CASSPSGGLRNTEAFF	TGTGCCAGCTCACCATCGGGGGGCTTGCGGAACACTGAAGCTTTCTTT	-	-	TRBV18	TRBJ1-1
CASSPEGGGTSYEQYF	TGCGCCAGCAGCCCCGAAGGCGGGGGGACCTCCTACGAGCAGTACTTC	TRBD2	-	TRBV5-1	TRBJ2-7
CRALRGTEAFF	TGCAGGGCCCTCAGGGGAACTGAAGCTTTCTTT	-	-	TRBV20-1	TRBJ1-1
CASLAGGAADTQYF	TGTGCCAGCTTGGCCGGGGGGGCCGCAGATACGCAGTATTTT	TRBD2	once	TRBV2	TRBJ2-3
CASSPAGTGALLGGYTF	TGTGCCAGCAGCCCCGCCGGGACAGGGGCCTTGTTGGGAGGCTACACCTTC	TRBD1	-	TRBV7-9	TRBJ1-2
CASSGDRSYGYTF	TGTGCCAGCAGTGGGGACAGGTCTTATGGCTACACCTTC	TRBD1	-	TRBV28	TRBJ1-2
CASSNKQGFYSNQPQHF	TGTGCCAGTAGCAATAAACAGGGTTTTTATAGCAATCAGCCCCAGCATTTT	-	-	TRBV19	TRBJ1-5
CASSPMDRGIFYGYTF	TGTGCCAGCAGCCCGATGGACAGGGGGATATTCTATGGCTACACCTTC	TRBD1	-	TRBV11-3	TRBJ1-2
CAISGGQINKKLFF	TGTGCCATCAGTGGAGGACAGATTAATAAAAAACTGTTTTTT	-	-	TRBV10-3	TRBJ1-4
CATEKDGGAYEQYF	TGTGCCACCGAGAAAGACGGGGGGGCCTACGAGCAGTACTTC	TRBD2	few	TRBV10-3	TRBJ2-7
CASSFGASYEQYF	TGTGCCAGCAGTTTCGGAGCCTCCTACGAGCAGTACTTC	-	-	TRBV27	TRBJ2-7
CASSFSGTDTQYF	TGTGCCAGCAGTTTTTCCGGCACAGATACGCAGTATTTT	-	-	TRBV27	TRBJ2-3
CASRRVGGHGTGELFF	TGTGCCAGCAGGAGGGTCGGGGGGCATGGCACCGGGGAGCTGTTTTTT	-	-	TRBV6-6	TRBJ2-2
CASSYRQGEGTNEKLFF	TGTGCCAGCAGCTACCGACAGGGGGAAGGAACTAATGAAAAACTGTTTTTT	TRBD1	-	TRBV13	TRBJ1-4
CASSYIDRVGGTQYF	TGTGCCAGCAGTTACATCGACAGGGTTGGGGGTACGCAGTATTTT	TRBD1	-	TRBV6-6	TRBJ2-3
CASSRSGSSTDTQYF	TGCGCCAGCAGCCGATCAGGGTCTAGCACAGATACGCAGTATTTT	-	-	TRBV4-1	TRBJ2-3
CASSHDRGHTYGYTF	TGCGCCAGCAGCCATGACAGGGGTCACACCTATGGCTACACCTTC	TRBD1	-	TRBV4-3	TRBJ1-2
CASSLGVYEQYF	TGTGCCAGCAGCTTAGGAGTCTACGAGCAGTACTTC	-	once	TRBV11-2	TRBJ2-7
CASSPEGYKNIQYF	TGTGCCAGTAGCCCGGAGGGGTACAAAAACATTCAGTACTTC	-	once	TRBV19	TRBJ2-4
CASSRRPGQNTGELFF	TGTGCCAGCAGTCGTCGACCGGGACAAAACACCGGGGAGCTGTTTTTT	-	-	TRBV5-8	TRBJ2-2
CASSYSSGGVEDTQYF	TGTGCCAGCAGTTACTCGAGCGGGGGGGTCGAAGATACGCAGTATTTT	TRBD2	-	TRBV6-2/TRBV6-3	TRBJ2-3
CASSPPVGDPDTQYF	TGTGCCAGCTCACCACCGGTCGGAGACCCAGATACGCAGTATTTT	-	-	TRBV18	TRBJ2-3
CASSGQLTDTQYF	TGTGCCAGCAGTGGACAACTCACAGATACGCAGTATTTT	-	-	TRBV6-4	TRBJ2-3
CASSGSGQLSSVGMAQHF	TGTGCCAGCAGTGGGTCGGGACAGCTATCCAGTGTTGGGATGGCCCAGCATTTT	TRBD1	-	TRBV6-2/TRBV6-3	TRBJ1-5
CASSLGGGSYGYTF	TGTGCCAGCAGCTTAGGAGGGGGTTCCTATGGCTACACCTTC	-	-	TRBV11-2	TRBJ1-2
CASGGTSGGRQETQYF	TGCGCCAGCGGCGGGACTAGCGGGGGGCGCCAAGAGACCCAGTACTTC	TRBD2	-	TRBV5-1	TRBJ2-5
CSASVGGAGTEAFF	TGCAGTGCTAGTGTCGGGGGGGCGGGCACTGAAGCTTTCTTT	-	-	TRBV20-1	TRBJ1-1
CASSIFPGGYTF	TGTGCCAGTAGTATCTTTCCGGGTGGCTACACCTTC	-	-	TRBV19	TRBJ1-2
CASSRKNGEPEAFF	TGTGCCAGCAGCCGAAAAAACGGGGAACCTGAAGCTTTCTTT	-	-	TRBV5-4	TRBJ1-1
CASSPGGIETQYF	TGCGCCAGCAGCCCAGGAGGGATCGAGACCCAGTACTTC	-	-	TRBV10-2	TRBJ2-5
CASSPGQGSYNEQFF	TGTGCCAGCAGCCCCGGACAGGGCTCCTACAATGAGCAGTTCTTC	TRBD1	-	TRBV9	TRBJ2-1
CASSALDSYTEAFF	TGTGCCAGCAGCGCGTTGGACAGTTACACTGAAGCTTTCTTT	-	few	TRBV9	TRBJ1-1
CSVEGQGYGYTF	TGCAGCGTTGAAGGACAGGGGTATGGCTACACCTTC	TRBD1	-	TRBV29-1	TRBJ1-2
CASSRGTSLGNEQFF	TGTGCCAGCTCACGGGGGACTAGCCTGGGCAATGAGCAGTTCTTC	TRBD2	-	TRBV18	TRBJ2-1
CASSPRASGGHRTDTQYF	TGTGCCAGCAGCCCGCGGGCTAGCGGGGGCCATAGAACAGATACGCAGTATTTT	TRBD2	-	TRBV3-1/TRBV3-2	TRBJ2-3
CASSLDRYTYEQYF	TGTGCCAGCAGCTTGGACAGGTATACCTACGAGCAGTACTTC	-	once	TRBV5-4	TRBJ2-7
CASSGRGGPRETQYF	TGTGCCAGCAGTGGGCGGGGGGGGCCGAGAGAGACCCAGTACTTC	TRBD2	few	TRBV5-8	TRBJ2-5
CASSLVRIGDSPLHF	TGTGCCAGCAGCTTAGTTCGCATCGGGGATTCACCCCTCCACTTT	-	once	TRBV7-6	TRBJ1-6
CASSQRNQPQHF	TGCGCCAGCAGCCAGAGGAATCAGCCCCAGCATTTT	-	-	TRBV4-3	TRBJ1-5
CASSVEGGGAIGSDTQYF	TGTGCCAGCAGCGTAGAAGGCGGGGGGGCCATAGGGTCAGATACGCAGTATTTT	TRBD2	-	TRBV9	TRBJ2-3
CASSQGGGELFF	TGTGCCAGCAGTCAAGGGGGAGGGGAGCTGTTTTTT	-	-	TRBV6-4	TRBJ2-2